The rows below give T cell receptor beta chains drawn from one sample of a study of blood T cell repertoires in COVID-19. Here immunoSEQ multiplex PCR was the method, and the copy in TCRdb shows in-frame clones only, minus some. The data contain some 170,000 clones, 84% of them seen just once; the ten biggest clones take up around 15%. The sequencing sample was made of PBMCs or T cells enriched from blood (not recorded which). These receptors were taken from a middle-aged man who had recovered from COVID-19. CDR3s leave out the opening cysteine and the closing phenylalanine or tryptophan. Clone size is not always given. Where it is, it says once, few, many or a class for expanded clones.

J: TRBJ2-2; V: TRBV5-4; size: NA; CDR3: ASSLTAPTGELF
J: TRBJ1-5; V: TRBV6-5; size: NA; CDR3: ASSYSNRNRQPQH
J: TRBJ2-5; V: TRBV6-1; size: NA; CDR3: ASREGLKETQY
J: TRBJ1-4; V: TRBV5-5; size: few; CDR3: ASSLSQGADEKLF
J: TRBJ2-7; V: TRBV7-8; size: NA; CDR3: ASSRSREQY
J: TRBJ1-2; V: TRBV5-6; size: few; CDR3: ASSLMTGRYGYGYT
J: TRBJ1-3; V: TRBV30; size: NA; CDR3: AWRTGAGNTIY
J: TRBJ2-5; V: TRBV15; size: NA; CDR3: ATSRGQGHTQETQY
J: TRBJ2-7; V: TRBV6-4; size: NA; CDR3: ASSVEASYEQY
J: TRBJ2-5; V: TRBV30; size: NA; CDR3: AWSSLAGAGAQY
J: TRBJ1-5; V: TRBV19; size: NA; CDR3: ASSFLRGPQH
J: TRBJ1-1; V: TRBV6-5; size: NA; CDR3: ASSYEPRSTEAF
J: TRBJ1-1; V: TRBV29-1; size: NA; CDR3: SVGLMNTEAF
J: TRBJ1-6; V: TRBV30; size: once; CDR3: AWSRGAGGVSYNSPLH
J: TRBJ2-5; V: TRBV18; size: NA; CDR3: ASSSASGEWETQY
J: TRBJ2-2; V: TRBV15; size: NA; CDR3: ATSRAATGNTGELF
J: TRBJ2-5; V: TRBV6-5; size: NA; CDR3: ASRGPHRGQY
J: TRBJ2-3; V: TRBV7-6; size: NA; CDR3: ASSLRSGGTDTQY
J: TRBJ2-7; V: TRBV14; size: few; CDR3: ASSLGLGVYEQY
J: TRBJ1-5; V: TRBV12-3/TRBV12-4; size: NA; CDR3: ASSSLAHAPQH
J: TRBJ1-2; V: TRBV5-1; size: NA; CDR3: ASSFDSESYGYT
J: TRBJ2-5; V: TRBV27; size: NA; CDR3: ASSYSARETQY